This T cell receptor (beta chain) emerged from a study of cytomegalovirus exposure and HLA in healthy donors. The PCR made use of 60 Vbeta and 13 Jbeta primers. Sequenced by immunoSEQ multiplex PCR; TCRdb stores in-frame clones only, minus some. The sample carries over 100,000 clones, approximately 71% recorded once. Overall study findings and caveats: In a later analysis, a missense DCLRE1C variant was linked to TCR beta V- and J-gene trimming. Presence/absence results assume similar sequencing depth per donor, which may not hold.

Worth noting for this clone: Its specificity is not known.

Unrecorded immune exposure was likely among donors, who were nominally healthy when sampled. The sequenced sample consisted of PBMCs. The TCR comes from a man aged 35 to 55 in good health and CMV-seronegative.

CDR3 in amino acids: CASSSALQGAGGYTF. In nucleotides, the CDR3 is TGTGCCAGCAGCTCCGCCCTACAGGGGGCGGGAGGCTACACCTTC. The chain couples TRBV7-2 to TRBJ1-2; TRBD1 agrees at 9 bases. V lost 4 bases to trimming and J lost 8 bases; unmatched junction nucleotides: 11. Germline CDR1 and CDR2: SGHTA and FQGNSA. The CDR3 spans 15 residues.